A selection of T cell receptor beta chains follows, all from one sample in a study of T cell repertoires in cytomegalovirus infection. The antigens for these receptors are not known. TCRdb ran MiXCR on the reads and lists one entry per CDR3 protein. The sample shows 550,000 to 850,000 distinct CDR3 sequences, about 30% of them seen only once. The source was cultured PBMCs, collected from culture after CMV antigen stimulation. The receptors shown here come from a human donor in good health (CMV status not recorded). Some clones in this sample may be carry-over from other donors' samples. The CDR3 runs from the conserved cysteine through the conserved F or W. The order of the fields is clone size, J gene, D gene, V gene, CDR3 protein, CDR3 DNA. A D gene is named only where the DNA matches it firmly. Some rows mark clone size as missing; the rest say once, few, many or name a class of expanded clone.

>few|TRBJ2-1|-|TRBV7-6
CASSFERASYNEQFF
TGTGCCAGCAGCTTCGAGCGGGCTTCCTACAATGAGCAGTTCTTC
>few|TRBJ1-2|-|TRBV6-1
CASNQPRTGPNYGYTF
TGTGCCAGCAACCAACCAAGAACAGGCCCTAACTATGGCTACACCTTC
>-|TRBJ2-7|TRBD2|TRBV10-3
CAISTTGTSGSLIPYEQYF
TGTGCCATCAGTACTACCGGGACTAGCGGGTCCCTGATTCCCTACGAGCAGTACTTC
>-|TRBJ1-5|-|TRBV6-1
CASVQGGNQPQHF
TGTGCCAGCGTCCAGGGTGGCAATCAGCCCCAGCATTTT
>few|TRBJ2-4|-|TRBV4-2
CASSQTGIKNIQYF
TGTGCCAGCAGCCAAACAGGGATTAAAAACATTCAGTACTTC
>few|TRBJ2-7|TRBD2|TRBV5-1
CASSLHEQSPSGRSYEQYF
TGCGCCAGCAGCCTCCACGAACAGTCTCCTAGCGGGAGATCCTACGAGCAGTACTTC
>few|TRBJ2-3|TRBD2|TRBV11-2
CASSAGLVADTQYF
TGTGCCAGCAGCGCGGGACTAGTGGCAGATACGCAGTATTTT
>-|TRBJ2-7|TRBD1|TRBV2
CASRRDRESHEQYF
TGTGCCAGCAGGCGGGACAGGGAGTCCCACGAGCAGTACTTC
>-|TRBJ2-7|-|TRBV7-2
CASSLISGNYEQYF
TGTGCCAGCAGCCTTATATCAGGGAACTACGAGCAGTACTTC
>-|TRBJ2-1|TRBD2|TRBV7-9
CASSPPSGRTNNEQFF
TGTGCCAGCAGCCCACCTAGCGGGAGAACCAACAATGAGCAGTTCTTC
>-|TRBJ1-2|-|TRBV4-1
CASSQVPPSYGYTF
TGCGCCAGCAGCCAAGTACCACCCTCTTATGGCTACACCTTC
>few|TRBJ2-3|TRBD2|TRBV6-1
CASSGGRGDTQYF
TGTGCCAGCAGTGGCGGGAGGGGAGATACGCAGTATTTT
>once|TRBJ1-4|TRBD1|TRBV6-2/TRBV6-3
CASRTDRQGEANEKLFF
TGTGCCAGCAGGACGGACCGACAGGGGGAAGCTAATGAAAAACTGTTTTTT
>many|TRBJ2-1|TRBD2|TRBV28
CASNLWGGGAGNEQFF
TGTGCCAGCAATCTATGGGGCGGGGGGGCCGGCAATGAGCAGTTCTTC
>many|TRBJ2-7|-|TRBV4-1
CASSQEGGYSSYEQYF
TGCGCCAGCAGCCAAGAAGGCGGCTATAGCTCCTACGAGCAGTACTTC
>-|TRBJ1-2|TRBD1|TRBV20-1
CSARDSRGQSYGYTF
TGCAGTGCTAGAGACTCAAGGGGACAGAGCTATGGCTACACCTTC
>few|TRBJ2-1|TRBD2|TRBV27
CASNVGGSSYNEQFF
TGTGCCAGCAATGTTGGCGGGAGCTCCTACAATGAGCAGTTCTTC
>-|TRBJ2-5|-|TRBV11-2
CASSTRDLQAGETQYF
TGTGCCAGCAGCACACGGGACTTACAGGCCGGGGAGACCCAGTACTTC
>-|TRBJ2-1|TRBD2|TRBV6-2/TRBV6-3
CASSYSIRGGYNEQFF
TGTGCCAGCAGTTACTCGATTCGGGGGGGCTACAATGAGCAGTTCTTC
>-|TRBJ1-2|-|TRBV7-9
CASSLAQANYGYTF
TGTGCCAGCAGCTTAGCCCAGGCCAACTATGGCTACACCTTC
>many|TRBJ2-1|-|TRBV6-6
CASSLHGDNEQFF
TGTGCCAGCAGCCTTCATGGGGACAATGAGCAGTTCTTC
>-|TRBJ2-5|TRBD2|TRBV7-8
CASSTYPRTSGLQETQYF
TGTGCCAGCAGCACTTACCCCCGGACTAGCGGACTACAAGAGACCCAGTACTTC
>-|TRBJ2-5|-|TRBV11-2
CASSLSVLETQYF
TGTGCCAGCAGCTTATCGGTGTTAGAGACCCAGTACTTC
>-|TRBJ1-4|-|TRBV25-1
CASSEYYEKLFF
TGTGCCAGCAGTGAATACTATGAAAAACTGTTTTTT
>-|TRBJ2-3|-|TRBV6-1
CACSDPRGADTQYF
TGTGCCTGCAGTGATCCTAGAGGGGCAGATACGCAGTATTTT
>many|TRBJ2-1|-|TRBV7-2
CASSQGRDSYNEQFF
TGTGCCAGCAGCCAAGGACGGGACTCCTACAATGAGCAGTTCTTC
>few|TRBJ2-3|-|TRBV14
CASSQFRGTSTDTQYF
TGTGCCAGCAGCCAATTCCGGGGAACTAGCACAGATACGCAGTATTTT
>-|TRBJ2-2|-|TRBV5-1
CASSLAGLPFSNTGELFF
TGCGCCAGCAGCTTGGCCGGACTCCCATTCTCGAACACCGGGGAGCTGTTTTTT
>-|TRBJ1-3|-|TRBV7-2
CASSSSGATGNTIYF
TGTGCCAGCAGCTCCTCCGGGGCCACTGGAAACACCATATATTTT
>few|TRBJ2-1|TRBD1|TRBV19
CASDPGTGMNEQFF
TGTGCCAGCGACCCCGGGACAGGGATGAATGAGCAGTTCTTC
>few|TRBJ2-1|-|TRBV7-8
CASSPAPNEQFF
TGTGCCAGCAGCCCCGCACCCAATGAGCAGTTCTTC
>many|TRBJ1-1|TRBD1|TRBV12-3/TRBV12-4
CASSRGQAEAFF
TGTGCCAGCAGTCGGGGACAGGCTGAAGCTTTCTTT
>few|TRBJ1-1|TRBD1|TRBV5-4
CASTLGGQGGTEAFF
TGTGCCAGCACCCTCGGGGGACAGGGGGGGACTGAAGCTTTCTTT
>-|TRBJ2-5|-|TRBV6-1
CASSELEGARLETQYF
TGTGCCAGCAGTGAATTGGAGGGGGCGCGCTTGGAGACCCAGTACTTC
>-|TRBJ2-3|TRBD1|TRBV7-6
CASSARRTGRTDTQYF
TGTGCCAGCAGCGCCCGGAGGACAGGGCGCACAGATACGCAGTATTTT
>-|TRBJ2-5|-|TRBV7-2
CASSPRSAGTQYF
TGTGCCAGCAGCCCCCGGTCGGCCGGGACCCAGTACTTC
>-|TRBJ2-1|-|TRBV6-5
CASSPYRAVVSNEQFF
TGTGCCAGCAGCCCCTACCGGGCCGTGGTATCTAATGAGCAGTTCTTC